This T cell receptor beta chain stems from a study of CD8+ T cells in alopecia areata. Findings of the study overall: While tofacitinib was given, many expanded lesional clones persisted in scalp and blood.

The V segment lost 3 bases and the J segment 10 bases; nucleotides outside the gene matches: 5. The germline gives CDR1 MNHEY, CDR2 SMNVEV (reference sequence). This CDR3 spans 12 amino acids. Treatment here: oral pan-JAK inhibitor, 5-10 mg twice daily. Sequencing relied on a cDNA template that was reverse transcribed from extracted RNA. Method: immunoSEQ multiplex PCR; TCRdb's copy keeps in-frame clones and lacks some. The sample holds over 70,000 clones, about 71% seen once. As regards this clone: Its target is not known.

The sequence came from a human donor with alopecia areata. The sequencing used CD8+ T cells sorted from blood, collected at week 24, from a patient treated with tofacitinib. The chain links TRBV27 to TRBJ2-5, with TRBD2 identical over 7 bases. The CDR3 protein is CASSLGSGIQYF. CDR3 coding DNA: TGTGCCAGCAGTTTGGGCAGCGGGATCCAGTACTTC.